This T cell receptor (beta chain) is drawn from a study of control samples from healthy donors and cancer patients. Germline CDR1 SGHNT, CDR2 YYREEE (reference sequence). The V segment lost 2 bases and the J segment 6 bases; nucleotides outside the gene matches: 4. The CDR3 runs 15 residues. Profiling relied on immunoSEQ multiplex PCR, and the TCRdb table lists in-frame clones only, not all of them. This sample has about 40,000 clones, with about 94% found just once. The source is a woman aged 45-65 years in good health. The sample taken for sequencing was blood. This sequence joins TRBV5-4 and TRBJ1-4, with 10 bases identical to TRBD1. The CDR3 sequence: CASSFDRGQYEKLFF. DNA for the CDR3: TGTGCCAGCAGCTTTGACAGGGGGCAGTATGAAAAACTGTTTTTT.